This T cell receptor beta chain emerged from a study of cytomegalovirus exposure and HLA in healthy donors. 13 Jbeta primers and 60 Vbeta primers were used for the PCR. TCRdb's copy holds only in-frame clones and misses some; the assay was immunoSEQ multiplex PCR. Of approximately 150,000 clones in the sample, around 79% are singletons; the top ten hold approximately 2.3%. This CDR3 has 15 residues. The J segment lost 6 bases and the V segment lost 5 bases, leaving 7 bases of the junction unmatched. Germline CDR1 is SGHDT and CDR2 is YYEEEE. The sequence was collected from a female donor in good health and CMV-seronegative. This chain uses TRBV5-6 with TRBJ1-6, with TRBD1 identical over 8 bases. Sequencing was performed on PBMCs. The CDR3: CASRQTGEGNSPLHF. In nucleotides, the CDR3 is TGTGCCAGCAGGCAGACAGGGGAGGGTAATTCACCCCTCCACTTT.